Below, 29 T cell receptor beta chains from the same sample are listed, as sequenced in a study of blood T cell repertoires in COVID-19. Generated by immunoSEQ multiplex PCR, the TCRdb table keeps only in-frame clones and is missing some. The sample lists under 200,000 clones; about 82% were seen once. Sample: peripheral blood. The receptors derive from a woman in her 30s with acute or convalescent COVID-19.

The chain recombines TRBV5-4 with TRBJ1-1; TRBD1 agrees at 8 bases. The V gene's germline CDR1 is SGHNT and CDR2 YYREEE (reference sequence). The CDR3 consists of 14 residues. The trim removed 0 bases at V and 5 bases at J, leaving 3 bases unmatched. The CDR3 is CASSLDRGRTEAFF. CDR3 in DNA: TGTGCCAGCAGCTTGGACAGGGGGAGAACTGAAGCTTTCTTT.

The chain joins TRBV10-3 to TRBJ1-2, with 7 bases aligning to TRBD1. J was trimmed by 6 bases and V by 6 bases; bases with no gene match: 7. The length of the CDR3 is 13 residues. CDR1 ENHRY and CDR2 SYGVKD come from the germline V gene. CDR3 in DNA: TGTGCCATCAGGGAGGGGGCGCCGGATGGCTACACCTTC. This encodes CAIREGAPDGYTF.

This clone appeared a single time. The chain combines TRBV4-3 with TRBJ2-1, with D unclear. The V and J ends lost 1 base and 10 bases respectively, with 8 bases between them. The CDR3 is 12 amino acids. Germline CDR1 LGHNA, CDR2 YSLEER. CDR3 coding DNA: TGCGCCAGCAGCCAAGTCACCGGGGAGCAGTTCTTC. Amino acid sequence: CASSQVTGEQFF.

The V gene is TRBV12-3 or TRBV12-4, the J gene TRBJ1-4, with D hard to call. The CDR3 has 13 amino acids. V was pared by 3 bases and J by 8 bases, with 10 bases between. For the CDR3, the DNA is TGTGCCAGCAGTTTCACACAGCTCGAAAAACTGTTTTTT. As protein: CASSFTQLEKLFF.

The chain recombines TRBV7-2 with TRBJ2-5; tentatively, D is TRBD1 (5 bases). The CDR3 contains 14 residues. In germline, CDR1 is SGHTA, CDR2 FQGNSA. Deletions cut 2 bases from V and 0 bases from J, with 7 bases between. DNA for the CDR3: TGTGCCAGCAGCTTATGGGGCAACCAAGAGACCCAGTACTTC. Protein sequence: CASSLWGNQETQYF.

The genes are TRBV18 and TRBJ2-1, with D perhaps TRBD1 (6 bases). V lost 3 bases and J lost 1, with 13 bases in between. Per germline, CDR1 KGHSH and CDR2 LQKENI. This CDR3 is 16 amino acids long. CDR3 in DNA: TGTGCCAGCTCACCGCAGGGGCCCCCTTCCTACAATGAGCAGTTCTTC. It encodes CASSPQGPPSYNEQFF.

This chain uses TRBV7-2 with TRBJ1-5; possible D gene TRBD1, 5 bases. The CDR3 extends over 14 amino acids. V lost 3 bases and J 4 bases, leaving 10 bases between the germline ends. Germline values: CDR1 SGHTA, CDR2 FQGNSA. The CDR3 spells CASSLQGLNQPQHF. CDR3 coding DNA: TGTGCCAGCAGCTTGCAGGGTTTGAATCAGCCCCAGCATTTT.

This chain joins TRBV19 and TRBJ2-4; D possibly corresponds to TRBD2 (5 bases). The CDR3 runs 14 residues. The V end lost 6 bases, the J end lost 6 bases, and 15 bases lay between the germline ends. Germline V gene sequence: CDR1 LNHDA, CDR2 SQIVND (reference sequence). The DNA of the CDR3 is TGTGCCAGTAGCCAGTCGGGGATACCAAACATTCAGTACTTC. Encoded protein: CASSQSGIPNIQYF.

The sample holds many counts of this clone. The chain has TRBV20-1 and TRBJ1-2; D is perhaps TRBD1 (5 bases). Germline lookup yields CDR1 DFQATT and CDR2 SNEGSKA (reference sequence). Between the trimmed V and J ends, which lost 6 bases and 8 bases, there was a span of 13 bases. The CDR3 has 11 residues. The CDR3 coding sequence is TGCAGTGCCCGTCGGGGGAGCGGCTACACCTTC. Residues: CSARRGSGYTF.

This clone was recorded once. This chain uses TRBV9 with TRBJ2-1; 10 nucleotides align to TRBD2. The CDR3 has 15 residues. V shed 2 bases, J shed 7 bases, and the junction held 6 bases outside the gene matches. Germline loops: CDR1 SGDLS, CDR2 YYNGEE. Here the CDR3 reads CASSVLSGGFNEQFF. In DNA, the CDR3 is TGTGCCAGCAGCGTTCTTAGCGGGGGGTTTAATGAGCAGTTCTTC.

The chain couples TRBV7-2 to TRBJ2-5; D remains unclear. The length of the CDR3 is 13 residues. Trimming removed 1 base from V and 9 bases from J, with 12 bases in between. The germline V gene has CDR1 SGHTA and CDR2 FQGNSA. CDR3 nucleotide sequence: TGTGCCAGCAGCTTAGTCACCCCCCGGGCCCAGTACTTC. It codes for CASSLVTPRAQYF.

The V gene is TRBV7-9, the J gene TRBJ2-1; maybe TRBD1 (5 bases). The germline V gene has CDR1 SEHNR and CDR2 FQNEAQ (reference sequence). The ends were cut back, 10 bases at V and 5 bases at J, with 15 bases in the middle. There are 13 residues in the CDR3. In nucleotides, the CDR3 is TGTGCCACCAATCCCCCAGGGAACAATGAGCAGTTCTTC. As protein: CATNPPGNNEQFF.

The CDR3 protein is CASSPRDRGRMKTQYF. CDR3 DNA sequence: TGTGCCAGCAGCCCCCGGGACAGGGGGCGTATGAAGACCCAGTACTTC. V is TRBV11-2 and J is TRBJ2-5; 12 bases are shared with TRBD1. V was clipped by 5 bases and J by 6 bases; unmatched bases: 10. CDR3 length: 16 residues. Germline values: CDR1 SGHAT, CDR2 FQNNGV.

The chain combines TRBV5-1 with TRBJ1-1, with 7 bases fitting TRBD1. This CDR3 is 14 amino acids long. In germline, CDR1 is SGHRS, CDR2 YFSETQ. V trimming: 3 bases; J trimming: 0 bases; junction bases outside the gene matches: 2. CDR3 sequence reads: CASSSQGVNTEAFF. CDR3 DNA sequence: TGCGCCAGCAGCTCTCAGGGGGTGAACACTGAAGCTTTCTTT.

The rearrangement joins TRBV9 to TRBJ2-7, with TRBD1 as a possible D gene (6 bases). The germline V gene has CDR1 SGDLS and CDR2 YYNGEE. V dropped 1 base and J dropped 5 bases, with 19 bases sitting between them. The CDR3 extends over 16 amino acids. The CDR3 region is CASSVSPRGSPNEQYF. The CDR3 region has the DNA TGTGCCAGCAGCGTAAGCCCCAGGGGCTCTCCTAACGAGCAGTACTTC.

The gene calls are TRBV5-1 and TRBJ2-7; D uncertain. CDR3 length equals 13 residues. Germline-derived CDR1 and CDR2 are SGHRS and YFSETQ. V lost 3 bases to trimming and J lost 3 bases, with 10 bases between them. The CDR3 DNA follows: TGCGCCAGCAGCTCGGGTCCGAACTACGAGCAGTACTTC. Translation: CASSSGPNYEQYF. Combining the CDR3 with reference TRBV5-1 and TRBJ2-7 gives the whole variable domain KAGVTQTPRYLIKTRGQQVTLSCSPISGHRSVSWYQQTPGQGLQFLFEYFSETQRNKGNFPGRFSGRQFSNSRSEMNVSTLELGDSALYLCASSSGPNYEQYFGPGTRLTVT.

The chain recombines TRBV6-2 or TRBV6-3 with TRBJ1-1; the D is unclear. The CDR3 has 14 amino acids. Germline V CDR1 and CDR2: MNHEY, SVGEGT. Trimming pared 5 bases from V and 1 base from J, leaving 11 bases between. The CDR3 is CASSEGFQNTEAFF. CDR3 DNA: TGTGCCAGCAGTGAGGGATTTCAGAACACTGAAGCTTTCTTT.

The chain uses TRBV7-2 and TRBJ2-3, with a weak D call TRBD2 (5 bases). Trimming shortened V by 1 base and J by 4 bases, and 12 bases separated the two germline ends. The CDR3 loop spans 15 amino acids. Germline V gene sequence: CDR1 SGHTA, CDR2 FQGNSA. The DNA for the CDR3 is TGTGCCAGCAGCTTAGATCGGGGTTGGTCAGATACGCAGTATTTT. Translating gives CASSLDRGWSDTQYF.

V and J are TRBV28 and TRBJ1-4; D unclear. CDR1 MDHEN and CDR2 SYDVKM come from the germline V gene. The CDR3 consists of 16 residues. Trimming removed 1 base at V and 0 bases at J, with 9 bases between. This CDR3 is CASSLYPGSTNEKLFF. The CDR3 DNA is TGTGCCAGCAGTTTATATCCGGGGTCAACTAATGAAAAACTGTTTTTT.

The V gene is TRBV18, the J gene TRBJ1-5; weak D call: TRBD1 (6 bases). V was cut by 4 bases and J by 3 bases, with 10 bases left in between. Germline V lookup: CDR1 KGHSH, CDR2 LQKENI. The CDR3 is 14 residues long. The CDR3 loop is CASSLGQSNQPQHF. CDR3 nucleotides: TGTGCCAGCTCACTAGGACAGTCCAATCAGCCCCAGCATTTT.

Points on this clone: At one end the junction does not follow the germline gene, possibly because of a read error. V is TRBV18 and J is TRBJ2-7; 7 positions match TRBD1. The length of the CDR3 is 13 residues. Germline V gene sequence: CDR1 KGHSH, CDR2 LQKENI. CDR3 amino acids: CASSPSVGQHSDF. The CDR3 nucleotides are TGTGCCAGCTCACCATCGGTGGGACAGCATTCTGACTTC.

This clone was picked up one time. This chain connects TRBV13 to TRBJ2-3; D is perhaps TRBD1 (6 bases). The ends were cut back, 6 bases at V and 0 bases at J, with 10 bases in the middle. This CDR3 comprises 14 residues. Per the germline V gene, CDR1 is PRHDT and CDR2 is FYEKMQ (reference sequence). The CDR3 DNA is TGTGCCAGCAGTTCCGGGACAAGCACAGATACGCAGTATTTT. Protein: CASSSGTSTDTQYF.

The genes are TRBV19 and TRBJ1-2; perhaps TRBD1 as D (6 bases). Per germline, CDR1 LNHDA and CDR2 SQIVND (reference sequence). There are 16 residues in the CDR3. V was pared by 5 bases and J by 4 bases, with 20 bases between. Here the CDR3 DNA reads TGTGCCAGTAGTCCACCCCTAACAGGGCTGAGCTATGGCTACACCTTC. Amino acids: CASSPPLTGLSYGYTF.

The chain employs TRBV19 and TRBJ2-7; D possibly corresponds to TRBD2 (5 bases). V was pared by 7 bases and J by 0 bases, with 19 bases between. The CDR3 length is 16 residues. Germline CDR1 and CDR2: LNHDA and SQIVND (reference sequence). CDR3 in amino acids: CASTPVGGDSSYEQYF. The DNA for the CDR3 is TGTGCCAGTACCCCGGTTGGAGGCGACTCCTCCTACGAGCAGTACTTC. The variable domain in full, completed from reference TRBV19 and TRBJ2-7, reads DGGITQSPKYLFRKEGQNVTLSCEQNLNHDAMYWYRQDPGQGLRLIYYSQIVNDFQKGDIAEGYSVSREKKESFPLTVTSAQKNPTAFYLCASTPVGGDSSYEQYFGPGTRLTVT.

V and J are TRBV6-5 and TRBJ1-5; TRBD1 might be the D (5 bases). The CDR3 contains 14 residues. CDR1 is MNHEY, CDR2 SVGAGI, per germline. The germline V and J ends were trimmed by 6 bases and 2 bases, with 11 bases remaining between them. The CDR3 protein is CASSPRVRNQPQHF. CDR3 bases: TGTGCCAGCAGCCCCAGGGTACGCAATCAGCCCCAGCATTTT.

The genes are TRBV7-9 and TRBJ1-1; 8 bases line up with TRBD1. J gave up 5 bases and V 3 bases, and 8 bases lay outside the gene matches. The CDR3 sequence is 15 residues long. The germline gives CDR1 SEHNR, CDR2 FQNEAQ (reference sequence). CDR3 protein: CASSLGTGGWTEAFF. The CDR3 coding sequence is TGTGCCAGCAGCTTGGGGACAGGTGGGTGGACTGAAGCTTTCTTT.

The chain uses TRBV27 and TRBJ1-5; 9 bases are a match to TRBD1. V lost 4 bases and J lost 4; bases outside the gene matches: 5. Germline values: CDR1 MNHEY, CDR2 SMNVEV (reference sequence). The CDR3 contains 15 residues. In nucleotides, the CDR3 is TGTGCCAGCAGTTGGGGACAGGGCCTAAATCAGCCCCAGCATTTT. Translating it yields CASSWGQGLNQPQHF.

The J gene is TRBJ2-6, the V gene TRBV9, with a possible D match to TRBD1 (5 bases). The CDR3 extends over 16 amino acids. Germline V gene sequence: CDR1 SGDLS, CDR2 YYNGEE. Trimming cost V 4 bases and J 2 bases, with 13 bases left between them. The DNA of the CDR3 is TGTGCCAGCAGCATTAGCCAGGGTGCTGGGGCCAACGTCCTGACTTTC. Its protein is CASSISQGAGANVLTF.

The chain's CDR3 is CASSGNPGQGIAFF. The CDR3 DNA follows: TGCGCCAGCAGCGGTAATCCGGGACAGGGGATTGCTTTCTTT. The chain couples TRBV5-1 to TRBJ1-1; 10 bases align to TRBD1. V was pared by 4 bases and J by 11 bases, with 11 bases of the junction left unmatched. There are 14 residues in the CDR3. From germline, CDR1 is SGHRS and CDR2 YFSETQ. Complete variable domain (other parts from reference TRBV5-1 and TRBJ1-1): KAGVTQTPRYLIKTRGQQVTLSCSPISGHRSVSWYQQTPGQGLQFLFEYFSETQRNKGNFPGRFSGRQFSNSRSEMNVSTLELGDSALYLCASSGNPGQGIAFFGQGTRLTVV.